What follows describes a single TCR beta chain. Its cognate antigen is unknown. The CDR3 runs 17 residues. From germline, CDR1 is SEHNR and CDR2 FQNEAQ (reference sequence). V shed 8 bases and J shed 2 bases, with 23 bases lying between them. The data derive from a study of blood T cells in healthy people across ages. Study results and limitations: Roughly linear age-related decline in beta diversity appeared, significant by age 40. Diversity estimates from one million T cells were considered underestimates.

Together with a sample-barcoded 5' primer, a J-beta primer mix was included in a second PCR lasting 7 to 11 cycles. Each CDR3 protein is one row after TCRdb ran MiXCR on the 5' RACE reads. The sample holds 1.5 million to 2 million distinct CDR3 sequences, less than 50% seen once. Sequences were obtained from blood. The chain links TRBV7-9 to TRBJ2-3; tentative D call: TRBD1 (5 bases). The receptor was derived from a middle-aged woman in good health. Here the CDR3 DNA reads TGTGCCAGCCGAATACGTGGGGCTGGTACTTTCACAGATACGCAGTATTTT. The encoded protein is CASRIRGAGTFTDTQYF.